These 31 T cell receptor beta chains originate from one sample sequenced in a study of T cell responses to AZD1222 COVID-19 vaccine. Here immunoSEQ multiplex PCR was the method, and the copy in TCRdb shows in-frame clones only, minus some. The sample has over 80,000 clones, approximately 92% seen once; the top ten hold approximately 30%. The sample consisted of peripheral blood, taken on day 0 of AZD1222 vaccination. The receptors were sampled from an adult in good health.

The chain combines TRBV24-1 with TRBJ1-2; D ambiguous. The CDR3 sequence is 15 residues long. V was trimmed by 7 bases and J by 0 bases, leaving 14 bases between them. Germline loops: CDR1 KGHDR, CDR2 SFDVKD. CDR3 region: CATRDREITNYGYTF. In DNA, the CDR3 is TGTGCCACCAGGGACCGGGAAATTACTAACTATGGCTACACCTTC.

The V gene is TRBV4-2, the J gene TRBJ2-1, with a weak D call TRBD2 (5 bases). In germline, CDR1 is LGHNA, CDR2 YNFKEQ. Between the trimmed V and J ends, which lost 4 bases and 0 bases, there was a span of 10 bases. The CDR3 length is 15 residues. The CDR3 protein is CASSPGLSSYNEQFF. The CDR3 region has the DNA TGTGCCAGCAGCCCAGGACTGAGCTCCTACAATGAGCAGTTCTTC.

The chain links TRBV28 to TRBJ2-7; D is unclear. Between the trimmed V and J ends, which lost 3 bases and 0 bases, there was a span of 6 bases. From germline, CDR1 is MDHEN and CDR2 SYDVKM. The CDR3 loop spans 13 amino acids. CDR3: CASSLRSSYEQYF. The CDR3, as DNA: TGTGCCAGCAGTTTGCGCAGCTCCTACGAGCAGTACTTC.

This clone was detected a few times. CDR3 sequence (DNA): TGTGCCAGCAGTTTAGGAGAGGACTATGGCTACACCTTC. Its translation: CASSLGEDYGYTF. The rearrangement links TRBV28 to TRBJ1-2; the D is unclear. V shed 2 bases and J shed 3 bases, with 7 bases lying between them. Per the germline V gene, CDR1 is MDHEN and CDR2 is SYDVKM. The CDR3 consists of 13 residues.

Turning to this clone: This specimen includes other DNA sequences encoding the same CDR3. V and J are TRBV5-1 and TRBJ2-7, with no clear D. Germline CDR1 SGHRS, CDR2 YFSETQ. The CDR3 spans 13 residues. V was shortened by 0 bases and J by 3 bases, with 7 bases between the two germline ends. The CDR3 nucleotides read TGCGCCAGCAGCTTGGTGAGAAACTACGAGCAGTACTTC. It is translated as CASSLVRNYEQYF.

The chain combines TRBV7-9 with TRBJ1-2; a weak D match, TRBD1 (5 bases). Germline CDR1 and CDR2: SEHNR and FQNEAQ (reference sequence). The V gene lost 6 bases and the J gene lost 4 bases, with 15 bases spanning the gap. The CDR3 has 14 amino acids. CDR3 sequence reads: CASSLGGILYGYTF. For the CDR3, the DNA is TGTGCCAGCAGTTTGGGGGGGATCCTCTATGGCTACACCTTC.

CDR3 sequence (DNA): TGTGCCAGCAGTTTACCTGGACAGGGGGGCTACGAGCAGTACTTC. It is translated as CASSLPGQGGYEQYF. The chain recombines TRBV28 with TRBJ2-7, with 10 bases lining up with TRBD1. This CDR3 has 15 amino acids. Germline CDR1 MDHEN, CDR2 SYDVKM. The trim removed 2 bases at V and 3 bases at J, leaving 4 bases unmatched.

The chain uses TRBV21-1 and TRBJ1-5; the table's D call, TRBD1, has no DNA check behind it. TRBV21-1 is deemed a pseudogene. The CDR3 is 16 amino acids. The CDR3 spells CASSKVTGGLLQPQHF. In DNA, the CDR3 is TGTGCCAGCAGCAAAGTGACAGGGGGCTTGCTGCAGCCCCAGCATTTT.

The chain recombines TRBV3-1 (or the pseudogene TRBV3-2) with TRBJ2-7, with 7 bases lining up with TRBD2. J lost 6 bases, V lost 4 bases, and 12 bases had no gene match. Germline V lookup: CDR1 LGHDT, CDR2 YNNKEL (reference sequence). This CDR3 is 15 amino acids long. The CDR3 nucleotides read TGTGCCAGCAGCCCCTCCCCGGGACTATCTCGCGAGCAGTACTTC. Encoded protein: CASSPSPGLSREQYF.

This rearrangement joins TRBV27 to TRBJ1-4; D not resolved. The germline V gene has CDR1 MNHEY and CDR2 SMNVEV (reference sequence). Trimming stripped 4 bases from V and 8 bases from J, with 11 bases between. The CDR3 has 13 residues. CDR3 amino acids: CASSWGTLEKLFF. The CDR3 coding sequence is TGTGCCAGCAGTTGGGGAACACTCGAAAAACTGTTTTTT.

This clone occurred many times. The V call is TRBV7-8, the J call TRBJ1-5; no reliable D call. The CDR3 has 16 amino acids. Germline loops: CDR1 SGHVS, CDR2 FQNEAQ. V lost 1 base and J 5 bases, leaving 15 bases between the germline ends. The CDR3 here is CASSLVPVGGDQPQHF. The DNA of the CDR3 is TGTGCCAGCAGCTTAGTTCCGGTGGGAGGTGATCAGCCCCAGCATTTT. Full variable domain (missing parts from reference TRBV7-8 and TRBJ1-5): GAGVSQSPRYKVAKRGQDVALRCDPISGHVSLFWYQQALGQGPEFLTYFQNEAQLDKSGLPSDRFFAERPEGSVSTLKIQRTQQEDSAVYLCASSLVPVGGDQPQHFGDGTRLSIL.

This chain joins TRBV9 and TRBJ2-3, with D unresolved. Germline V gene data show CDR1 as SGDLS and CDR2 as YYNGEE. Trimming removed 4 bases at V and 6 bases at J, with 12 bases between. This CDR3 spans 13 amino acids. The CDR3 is CASSSRSPDTQYF. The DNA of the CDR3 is TGTGCCAGCAGCTCCCGGTCCCCCGATACGCAGTATTTT.

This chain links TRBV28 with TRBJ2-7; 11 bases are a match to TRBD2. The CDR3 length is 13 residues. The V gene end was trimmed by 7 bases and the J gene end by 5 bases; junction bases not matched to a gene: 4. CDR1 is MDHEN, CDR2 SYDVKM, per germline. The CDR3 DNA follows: TGTGCCAGCACACTAGCGGGAGTCAACGAGCAGTACTTC. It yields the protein CASTLAGVNEQYF.

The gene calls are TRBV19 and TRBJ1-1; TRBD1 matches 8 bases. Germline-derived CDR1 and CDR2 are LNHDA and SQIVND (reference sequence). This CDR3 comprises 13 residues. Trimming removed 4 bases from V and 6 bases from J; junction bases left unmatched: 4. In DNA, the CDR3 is TGTGCCAGTAGTAATCAGGGGGCCGCTGAAGCTTTCTTT. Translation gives CASSNQGAAEAFF. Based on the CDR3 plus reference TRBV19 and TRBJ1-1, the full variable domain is DGGITQSPKYLFRKEGQNVTLSCEQNLNHDAMYWYRQDPGQGLRLIYYSQIVNDFQKGDIAEGYSVSREKKESFPLTVTSAQKNPTAFYLCASSNQGAAEAFFGQGTRLTVV.

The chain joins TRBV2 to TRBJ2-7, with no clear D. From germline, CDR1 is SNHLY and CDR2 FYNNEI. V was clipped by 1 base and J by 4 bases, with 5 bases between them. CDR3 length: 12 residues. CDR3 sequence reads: CASSEEEYEQYF. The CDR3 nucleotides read TGTGCCAGCAGTGAAGAGGAATACGAGCAGTACTTC.

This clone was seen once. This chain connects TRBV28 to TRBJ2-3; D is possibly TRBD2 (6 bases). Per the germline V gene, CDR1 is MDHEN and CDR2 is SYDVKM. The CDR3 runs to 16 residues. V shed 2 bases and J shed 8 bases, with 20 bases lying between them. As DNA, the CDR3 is TGTGCCAGCAGTTTAGGCGGGGCGAGCGGTGGGGGTACGCAGTATTTT. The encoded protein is CASSLGGASGGGTQYF. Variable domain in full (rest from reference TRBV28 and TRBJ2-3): DVKVTQSSRYLVKRTGEKVFLECVQDMDHENMFWYRQDPGLGLRLIYFSYDVKMKEKGDIPEGYSVSREKKERFSLILESASTNQTSMYLCASSLGGASGGGTQYFGPGTRLTVL.

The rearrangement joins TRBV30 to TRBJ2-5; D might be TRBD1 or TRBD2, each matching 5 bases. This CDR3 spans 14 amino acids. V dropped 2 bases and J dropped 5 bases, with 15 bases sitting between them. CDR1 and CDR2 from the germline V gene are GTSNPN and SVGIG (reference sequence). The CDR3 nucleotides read TGTGCCTGGAGTTCCAGGGCCAGGGAGGAGACCCAGTACTTC. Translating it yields CAWSSRAREETQYF.

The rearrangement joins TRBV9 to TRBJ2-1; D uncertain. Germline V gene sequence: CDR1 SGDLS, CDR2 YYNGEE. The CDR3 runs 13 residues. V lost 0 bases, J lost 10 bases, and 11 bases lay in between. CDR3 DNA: TGTGCCAGCAGCGTAGTGTCTAGTGTGGAGCAGTTCTTC. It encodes CASSVVSSVEQFF.

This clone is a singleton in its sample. The CDR3 loop reads CASRQGAADTQYF. DNA of the CDR3: TGTGCCAGCAGACAGGGGGCTGCAGATACGCAGTATTTT. The V gene is TRBV6-5, the J gene TRBJ2-3, with 9 bases that match TRBD1. The CDR3 loop spans 13 amino acids. The germline CDR1 and CDR2 sequences are MNHEY and SVGAGI. V was pared by 6 bases and J by 4 bases, with 2 bases of the junction left unmatched.

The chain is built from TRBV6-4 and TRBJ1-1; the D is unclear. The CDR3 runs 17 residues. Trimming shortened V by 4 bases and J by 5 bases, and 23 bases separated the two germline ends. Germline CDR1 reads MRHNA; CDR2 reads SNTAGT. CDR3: CASSAGPLNQPRTEAFF. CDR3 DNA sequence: TGTGCCAGCAGTGCCGGACCGCTCAACCAACCGCGAACTGAAGCTTTCTTT.

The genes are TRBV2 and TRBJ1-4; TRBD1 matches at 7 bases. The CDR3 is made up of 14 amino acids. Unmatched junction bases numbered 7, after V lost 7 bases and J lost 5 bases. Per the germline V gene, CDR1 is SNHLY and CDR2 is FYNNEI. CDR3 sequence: CASTEGQPNEKLFF. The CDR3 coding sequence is TGTGCCAGCACCGAGGGACAGCCGAATGAAAAACTGTTTTTT.

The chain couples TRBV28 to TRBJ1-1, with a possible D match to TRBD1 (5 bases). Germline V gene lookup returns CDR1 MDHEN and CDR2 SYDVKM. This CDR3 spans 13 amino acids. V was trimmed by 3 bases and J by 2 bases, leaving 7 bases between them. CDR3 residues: CASSFWDNTEAFF. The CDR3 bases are TGTGCCAGCAGTTTTTGGGACAACACTGAAGCTTTCTTT.

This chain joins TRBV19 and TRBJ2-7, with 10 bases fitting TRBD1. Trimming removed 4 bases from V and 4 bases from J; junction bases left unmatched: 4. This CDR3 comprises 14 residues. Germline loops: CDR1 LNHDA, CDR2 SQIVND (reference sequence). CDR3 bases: TGTGCCAGTAGTAACGGACAGGGGGGATACGAGCAGTACTTC. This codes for CASSNGQGGYEQYF.

The CDR3 bases are TGTGCCGTGACCTGGGAAACCGGGGAGCTGTTTTTT. Protein: CAVTWETGELFF. The chain joins TRBV7-9 to TRBJ2-2; D is unresolved. V dropped 11 bases and J dropped 5 bases, with 12 bases sitting between them. Germline V gene lookup returns CDR1 SEHNR and CDR2 FQNEAQ (reference sequence). The CDR3 spans 12 residues.

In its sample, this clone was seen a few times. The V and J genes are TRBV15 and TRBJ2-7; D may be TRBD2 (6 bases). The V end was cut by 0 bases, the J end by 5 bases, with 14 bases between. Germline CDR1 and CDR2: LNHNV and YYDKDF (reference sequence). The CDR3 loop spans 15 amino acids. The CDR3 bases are TGTGCCACCAGCAGAGATAGGACGGGAGTCGACGAGCAGTACTTC. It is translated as CATSRDRTGVDEQYF.

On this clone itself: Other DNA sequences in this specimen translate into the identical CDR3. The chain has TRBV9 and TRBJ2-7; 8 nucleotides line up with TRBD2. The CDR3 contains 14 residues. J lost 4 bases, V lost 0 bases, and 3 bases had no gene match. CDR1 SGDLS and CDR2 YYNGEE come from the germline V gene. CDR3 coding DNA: TGTGCCAGCAGCGTAGGGCTAGCGGGTTACGAGCAGTACTTC. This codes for CASSVGLAGYEQYF.

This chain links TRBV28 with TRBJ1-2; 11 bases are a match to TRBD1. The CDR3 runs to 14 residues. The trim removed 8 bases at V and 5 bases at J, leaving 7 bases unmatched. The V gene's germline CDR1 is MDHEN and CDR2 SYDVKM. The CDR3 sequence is CASSGGTGGYGYTF. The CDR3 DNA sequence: TGTGCCAGCTCCGGTGGGACAGGGGGTTATGGCTACACCTTC.

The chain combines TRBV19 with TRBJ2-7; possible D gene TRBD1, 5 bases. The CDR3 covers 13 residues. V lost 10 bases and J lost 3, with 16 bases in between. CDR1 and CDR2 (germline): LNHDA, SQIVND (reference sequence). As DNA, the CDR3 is TGTGCCACCGCCGACAGTTCCCTCTACGAGCAGTACTTC. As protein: CATADSSLYEQYF. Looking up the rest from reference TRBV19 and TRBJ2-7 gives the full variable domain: DGGITQSPKYLFRKEGQNVTLSCEQNLNHDAMYWYRQDPGQGLRLIYYSQIVNDFQKGDIAEGYSVSREKKESFPLTVTSAQKNPTAFYLCATADSSLYEQYFGPGTRLTVT.

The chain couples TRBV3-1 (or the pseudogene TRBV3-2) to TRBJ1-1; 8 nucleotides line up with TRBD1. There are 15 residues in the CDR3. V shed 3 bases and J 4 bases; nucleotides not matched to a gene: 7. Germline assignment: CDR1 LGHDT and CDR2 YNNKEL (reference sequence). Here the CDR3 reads CASSHLDRVGTEAFF. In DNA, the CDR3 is TGTGCCAGCAGCCACCTGGACAGGGTAGGCACTGAAGCTTTCTTT.

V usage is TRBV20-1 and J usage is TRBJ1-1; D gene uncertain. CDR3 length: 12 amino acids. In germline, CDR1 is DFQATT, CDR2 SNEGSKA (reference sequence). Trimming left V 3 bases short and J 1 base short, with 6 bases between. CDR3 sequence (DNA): TGCAGTGCTAGTAGCCGGAACACTGAAGCTTTCTTT. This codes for CSASSRNTEAFF.

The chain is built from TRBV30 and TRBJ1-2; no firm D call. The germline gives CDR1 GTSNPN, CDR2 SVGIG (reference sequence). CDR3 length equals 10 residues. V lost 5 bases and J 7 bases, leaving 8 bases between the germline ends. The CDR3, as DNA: TGTGCCTGGTACCGTCTTGGCTACACCTTC. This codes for CAWYRLGYTF.